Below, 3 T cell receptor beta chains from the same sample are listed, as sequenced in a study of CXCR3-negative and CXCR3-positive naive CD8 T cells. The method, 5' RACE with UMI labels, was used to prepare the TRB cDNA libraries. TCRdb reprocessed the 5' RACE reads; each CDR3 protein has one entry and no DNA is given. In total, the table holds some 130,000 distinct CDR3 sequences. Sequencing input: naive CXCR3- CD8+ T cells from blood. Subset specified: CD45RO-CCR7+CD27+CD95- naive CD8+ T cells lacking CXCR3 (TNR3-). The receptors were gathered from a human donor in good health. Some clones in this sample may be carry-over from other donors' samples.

The CDR3 sequence: CASSPSGLAGAYEQYF. V gene TRBV9 combines with J gene TRBJ2-7; the TCRdb call, TRBD2, lacks DNA for checking. Germline V CDR1 and CDR2: SGDLS, YYNGEE. CDR3 length: 16 residues.

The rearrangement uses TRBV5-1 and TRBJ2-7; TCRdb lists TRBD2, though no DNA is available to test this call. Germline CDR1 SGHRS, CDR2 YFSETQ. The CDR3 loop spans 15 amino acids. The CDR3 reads CASSLDRARTYEQYF.

The CDR3 sequence is CASSFQSSDYGYTF. The genes are TRBV13 and TRBJ1-2. The CDR3 is 14 residues long. CDR1 is PRHDT, CDR2 FYEKMQ, per germline (reference sequence). Filled out from reference TRBV13 and TRBJ1-2, the complete variable domain reads AAGVIQSPRHLIKEKRETATLKCYPIPRHDTVYWYQQGPGQDPQFLISFYEKMQSDKGSIPDRFSAQQFSDYHSELNMSSLELGDSALYFCASSFQSSDYGYTFGSGTRLTVV.